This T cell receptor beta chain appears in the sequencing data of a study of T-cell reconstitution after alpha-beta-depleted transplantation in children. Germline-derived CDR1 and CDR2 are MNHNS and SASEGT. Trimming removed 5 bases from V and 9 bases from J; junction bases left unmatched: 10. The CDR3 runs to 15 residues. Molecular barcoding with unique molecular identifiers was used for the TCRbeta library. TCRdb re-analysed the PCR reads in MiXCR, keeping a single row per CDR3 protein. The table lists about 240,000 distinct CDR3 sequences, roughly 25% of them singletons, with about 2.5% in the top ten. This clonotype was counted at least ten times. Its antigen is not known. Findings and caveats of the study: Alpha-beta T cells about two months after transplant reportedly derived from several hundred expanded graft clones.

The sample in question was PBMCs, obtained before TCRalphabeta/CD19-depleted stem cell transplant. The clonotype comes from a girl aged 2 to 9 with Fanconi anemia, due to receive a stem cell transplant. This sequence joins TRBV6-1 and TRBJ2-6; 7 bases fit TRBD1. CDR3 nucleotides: TGTGCCAGCAGTCAGAACCGGGACAGATTCAACGTCCTGACTTTC. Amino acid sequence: CASSQNRDRFNVLTF.